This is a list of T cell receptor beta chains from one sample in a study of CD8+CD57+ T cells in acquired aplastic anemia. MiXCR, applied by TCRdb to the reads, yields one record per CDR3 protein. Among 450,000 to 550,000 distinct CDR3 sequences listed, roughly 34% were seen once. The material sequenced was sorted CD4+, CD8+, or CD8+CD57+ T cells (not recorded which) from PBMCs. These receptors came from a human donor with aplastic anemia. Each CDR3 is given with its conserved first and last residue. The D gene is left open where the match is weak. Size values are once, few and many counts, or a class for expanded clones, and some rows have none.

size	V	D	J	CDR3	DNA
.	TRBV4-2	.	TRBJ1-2	CASSQVFPGIDYGYTF	TGTGCCAGCAGCCAAGTTTTTCCCGGGATCGACTATGGCTACACCTTC
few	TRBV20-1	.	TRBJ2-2	CSATEFGANTGELFF	TGCAGTGCTACCGAGTTCGGGGCGAACACCGGGGAGCTGTTTTTT
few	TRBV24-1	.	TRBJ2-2	CAASERNTGELFF	TGTGCCGCCAGTGAAAGGAACACCGGGGAGCTGTTTTTT
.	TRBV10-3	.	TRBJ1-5	CAISDFQQPQHF	TGTGCCATCAGTGACTTCCAGCAGCCCCAGCATTTT
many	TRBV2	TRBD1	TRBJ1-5	CASSSAGGNQPQHF	TGTGCCAGCAGTTCCGCAGGGGGGAATCAGCCCCAGCATTTT
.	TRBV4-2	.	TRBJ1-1	CASSPRLMNTEAFF	TGTGCCAGCAGCCCGAGGTTGATGAACACTGAAGCTTTCTTT
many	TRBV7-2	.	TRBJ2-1	CASSFGQGEQFF	TGTGCCAGCAGCTTCGGGCAGGGTGAGCAGTTCTTC
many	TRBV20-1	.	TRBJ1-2	CSATDKNYGYTF	TGCAGTGCGACGGACAAGAACTATGGCTACACCTTC
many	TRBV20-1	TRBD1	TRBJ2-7	CSAGRDSSYEQYF	TGCAGTGCCGGCCGGGACAGCTCCTACGAGCAGTACTTC
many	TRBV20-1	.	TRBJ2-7	CSASFSEVQYF	TGCAGTGCTAGTTTTAGTGAGGTGCAGTACTTC
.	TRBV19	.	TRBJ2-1	CASSTDVGALGNEQFF	TGTGCCAGTAGTACGGACGTAGGGGCTTTGGGGAATGAGCAGTTCTTC
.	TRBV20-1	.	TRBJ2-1	CSAPAGAYNEQFF	TGCAGTGCTCCGGCAGGGGCCTACAATGAGCAGTTCTTC
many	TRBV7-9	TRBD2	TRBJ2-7	CASGGLAGTYEQYF	TGTGCCAGCGGGGGGTTAGCGGGGACGTACGAGCAGTACTTC
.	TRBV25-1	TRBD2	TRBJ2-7	CASSPAGLAGRSREQYF	TGTGCCAGCTCACCAGCGGGACTAGCGGGAAGGTCGAGGGAGCAGTACTTC
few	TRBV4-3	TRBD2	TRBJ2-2	CASSQTLAGGSNTGELFF	TGCGCCAGCAGCCAGACACTAGCGGGGGGCTCGAACACCGGGGAGCTGTTTTTT
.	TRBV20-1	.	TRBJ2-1	CSARVPRGLGNEQFF	TGCAGTGCTAGAGTTCCTAGGGGTCTAGGCAATGAGCAGTTCTTC
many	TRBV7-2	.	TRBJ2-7	CASRGRTYEQYF	TGTGCCAGCAGGGGACGGACCTACGAGCAGTACTTC
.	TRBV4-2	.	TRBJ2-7	CASSQTGPGGLEQYF	TGTGCCAGCAGCCAAACGGGACCGGGCGGCCTCGAGCAGTACTTC
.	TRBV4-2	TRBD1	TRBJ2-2	CASSQGDRSNTGELFF	TGTGCCAGCAGCCAAGGGGACAGGAGTAACACCGGGGAGCTGTTTTTT
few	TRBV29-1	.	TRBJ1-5	CSVRIDGFNQPQHF	TGCAGCGTCCGGATTGACGGATTCAATCAGCCCCAGCATTTT
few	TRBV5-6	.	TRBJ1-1	CASSLALMNTEAFF	TGTGCCAGCAGCTTGGCTTTGATGAACACTGAAGCTTTCTTT
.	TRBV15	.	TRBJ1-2	CATSRTFVAREAGYTF	TGTGCCACCAGCAGGACGTTCGTTGCCCGGGAAGCTGGCTACACCTTC